The 3 T cell receptor beta chains in this list originate from one sample, sequenced in a study of T cell responses to AZD1222 COVID-19 vaccine. TCRdb keeps only in-frame clones here, not all; method: immunoSEQ multiplex PCR. The table includes some 130,000 clones, 90% detected once. The source material was peripheral blood, sampled on day 0 of AZD1222 vaccination. The receptors were gathered from an adult in good health.

The rearrangement joins TRBV27 to TRBJ1-6; the match to TRBD1 covers 8 bases. The trim removed 6 bases at V and 9 bases at J, leaving 7 bases unmatched. CDR1 is MNHEY and CDR2 is SMNVEV in the germline V gene (reference sequence). The CDR3 is 14 residues long. CDR3 amino acids: CASRDRGFSSPLHF. The CDR3 region has the DNA TGTGCCAGCAGAGACAGGGGTTTTAGTTCACCCCTCCACTTT.

The genes are TRBV9 and TRBJ1-5; D remains unclear. CDR1 is SGDLS, CDR2 YYNGEE, per germline. Trimming removed 0 bases from V and 6 bases from J, with 13 bases in between. The CDR3 loop spans 15 amino acids. CDR3 in DNA: TGTGCCAGCAGCGTAGATGTAGGGAGTTCTCAGCCCCAGCATTTT. This gives the protein CASSVDVGSSQPQHF.

V is TRBV4-2 and J is TRBJ2-1; 9 bases line up with TRBD1. The V segment lost 4 bases and the J segment 2 bases; nucleotides outside the gene matches: 6. The CDR3 extends over 16 amino acids. Germline V gene data show CDR1 as LGHNA and CDR2 as YNFKEQ. The CDR3 coding sequence is TGTGCCAGCAGCCCGACAGGGGGTCGAGCCTACAATGAGCAGTTCTTC. It encodes CASSPTGGRAYNEQFF.